This T cell receptor (beta chain) was found in a study of control samples from healthy donors and cancer patients. CDR1 is LGHDT and CDR2 is YNNKEL in the germline V gene (reference sequence). CDR3 length equals 13 residues. V was shortened by 4 bases and J by 4 bases, with 10 bases between the two germline ends. Assay used: immunoSEQ multiplex PCR; TCRdb lists only in-frame clones, some missing. The sample carries around 230,000 clones, just under 95% recorded once. Sequencing used blood. The TCR comes from a man aged 45-65 years in good health. The chain links TRBV3-1 (or the pseudogene TRBV3-2) to TRBJ2-5; D unclear. The CDR3 loop is CASSPLGRETQYF. The CDR3 region has the DNA TGTGCCAGCAGCCCCCTTGGAAGAGAGACCCAGTACTTC.